These T cell receptor beta chains were read from a single sample in a study of Ad26.COV2.S vaccination and SARS-CoV-2 variants. This table comes from immunoSEQ multiplex PCR, and its TCRdb copy is limited to in-frame clones, with some not included. Found here are 400,000 to 500,000 clones, over 75% of them singletons; the top ten hold around 3.6%. Specimen: peripheral blood, collected in a trial of Ad26.COV2.S vaccine versus placebo. These receptors were obtained from a person between 18 and 59 years old who received the Ad26.COV2.S COVID-19 vaccine or a placebo. The CDR3 runs from the conserved cysteine through the conserved F or W. Fields, in order: V gene, J gene, D gene, CDR3 length, clone size, CDR3 DNA, CDR3 protein. The D gene is left open where the match is weak. A row's size may be missing; if present it is once, few, many or a size class.

v_call: TRBV18; j_call: TRBJ2-5; d_call: TRBD1; cdr3_length: 15; clone_size: .; cdr3_nt: TGTGCCAGCTCACCGATCGACAGGGCGTGGGAGACCCAGTACTTC; cdr3_aa: CASSPIDRAWETQYF
v_call: TRBV6-2/TRBV6-3; j_call: TRBJ2-1; d_call: .; cdr3_length: 16; clone_size: .; cdr3_nt: TGTGCCAGCAGCCCCGACCGACCCCGCTCCTACAATGAGCAGTTCTTC; cdr3_aa: CASSPDRPRSYNEQFF
v_call: TRBV6-6; j_call: TRBJ1-5; d_call: .; cdr3_length: 17; clone_size: .; cdr3_nt: TGTGCCAGCAGTCGAATGTCCGCGGCGGGGGGCAATCAGCCCCAGCATTTT; cdr3_aa: CASSRMSAAGGNQPQHF
v_call: TRBV6-5; j_call: TRBJ1-4; d_call: .; cdr3_length: 14; clone_size: .; cdr3_nt: TGTGCCAGCAGCCCGACTGCAACTAATGAAAAACTGTTTTTT; cdr3_aa: CASSPTATNEKLFF
v_call: TRBV7-2; j_call: TRBJ2-5; d_call: TRBD1; cdr3_length: 15; clone_size: .; cdr3_nt: TGTGCCAGCAGCTCCGGGACAGGGGGTCCGGAGACCCAGTACTTC; cdr3_aa: CASSSGTGGPETQYF
v_call: TRBV5-4; j_call: TRBJ2-3; d_call: .; cdr3_length: 16; clone_size: once; cdr3_nt: TGTGCCAGCAGCCCAGGTGGTTTAAGGGGTACAGATACGCAGTATTTT; cdr3_aa: CASSPGGLRGTDTQYF
v_call: TRBV4-1; j_call: TRBJ2-1; d_call: TRBD2; cdr3_length: 15; clone_size: .; cdr3_nt: TGCGCCAGCAGCTCAACCGGGACTAGCATCAATGAGCAGTTCTTC; cdr3_aa: CASSSTGTSINEQFF
v_call: TRBV6-1; j_call: TRBJ1-2; d_call: .; cdr3_length: 14; clone_size: .; cdr3_nt: TGTGCCAGCAGTGACGGGGGAAGGGGGTATGGCTACACCTTC; cdr3_aa: CASSDGGRGYGYTF
v_call: TRBV7-9; j_call: TRBJ1-2; d_call: .; cdr3_length: 14; clone_size: .; cdr3_nt: TGTGCCAGCAGCACTCGGGACCGCTTAGGGGGCTACACCTTC; cdr3_aa: CASSTRDRLGGYTF
v_call: TRBV20-1; j_call: TRBJ1-4; d_call: TRBD1; cdr3_length: 16; clone_size: once; cdr3_nt: TGCAGTGCTAGTCGGTCAGGGGGATCAGCTAATGAAAAACTGTTTTTT; cdr3_aa: CSASRSGGSANEKLFF
v_call: TRBV7-8; j_call: TRBJ2-7; d_call: TRBD1; cdr3_length: 14; clone_size: few; cdr3_nt: TGTGCCAGCAGAAAACAGGGGAATAACTACGAGCAGTACTTC; cdr3_aa: CASRKQGNNYEQYF
v_call: TRBV11-3; j_call: TRBJ2-3; d_call: .; cdr3_length: 12; clone_size: .; cdr3_nt: TGTGCCAGCAGCGCACGGGACCCTACGCAGTATTTT; cdr3_aa: CASSARDPTQYF
v_call: TRBV3-1/TRBV3-2; j_call: TRBJ2-1; d_call: .; cdr3_length: 16; clone_size: .; cdr3_nt: TGTGCCAGCAGCCATTTATCAAAGAGCTCCTACAATGAGCAGTTCTTC; cdr3_aa: CASSHLSKSSYNEQFF
v_call: TRBV11-2; j_call: TRBJ1-4; d_call: .; cdr3_length: 14; clone_size: .; cdr3_nt: TGTGCCAGCAGCCCCCTCTGGACTAATGAAAAACTGTTTTTT; cdr3_aa: CASSPLWTNEKLFF
v_call: TRBV24-1; j_call: TRBJ2-1; d_call: TRBD1; cdr3_length: 20; clone_size: .; cdr3_nt: TGTGCCACCAGTGATCCCTACCCCGGGACAGGGAGGGGGCCCTACAATGAGCAGTTCTTC; cdr3_aa: CATSDPYPGTGRGPYNEQFF
v_call: TRBV5-1; j_call: TRBJ2-1; d_call: .; cdr3_length: 16; clone_size: .; cdr3_nt: TGCGTCAGCAGCTTGGAGGGGGCTAGCTCCTACAATGAGCAGTTCTTC; cdr3_aa: CVSSLEGASSYNEQFF
v_call: TRBV10-3; j_call: TRBJ2-3; d_call: TRBD2; cdr3_length: 16; clone_size: .; cdr3_nt: TGTTTTCCTCCGGGACTAGCGGGGCGAAGCACAGATACGCAGTATTTT; cdr3_aa: CFPPGLAGRSTDTQYF